This T cell receptor (beta chain) emerged from a study of blood T cells in healthy people across ages (dated by TCRdb to 2014 to 2015). About the investigation overall: In model experiments, template switching captured about one uniquely barcoded TCR beta cDNA molecule for every two T cells. The study measured age-related changes in TCR beta repertoire diversity using deep sequencing normalized with unique cDNA molecular identifiers. The donors were divided into four age groups: young (average approximately 17 years), middle-aged (approximately 39), aged (approximately 59) and long-lived (roughly 86). To avoid experimental bias, donors of different ages were randomly spread across the sequencing lanes. The study analyzed two additional independent replicas of 1 million unique cDNA reads from the same blood draw for two donors, one aged 18 to 29 and one aged 80 or older.

The roughly 39 donors, aged about 6 to 95 years, were systemically healthy Caucasian individuals from Russia. Ten milliliters of peripheral blood were drawn from each donor into EDTA-treated Vacutainer tubes. Ficoll-Paque density-gradient centrifugation was used to isolate PBMCs, with at least 6.5 million obtained per sample. Trizol reagent was used to extract total RNA from PBMCs, with at least 6 micrograms per sample. Naive CD45RAhigh/CD27high T cell percentages were measured by flow cytometry on a PBMC aliquot from every donor. Points on this clonotype: No antigen is known for it. No much larger clone is present one base from it, and per-base qualities are unavailable.

Overall study outcomes, separate from this receptor: Bulk unsorted PBMC profiling prevented conclusive comparison of naive and antigen-experienced compartments. Estimates of total diversity based on one million sequenced T cells were considered lower bounds and underestimates. Compared with the aged group, more naive CD4+ T cells, fewer expanded clones and increased TCR diversity were shown by the long-lived group, suggesting age selection. A strong correlation was found between observed TCR beta diversity and the percentage of naive T cells measured by flow cytometry. Observed TCR beta diversity per million T cells fell roughly linearly with age, and a significant reduction was already apparent by age around 44. The CMV infection status of donors was not known, potentially confounding age-related changes in expanded clonotypes.

Library preparation used 5' RACE. The run used an Illumina HiSeq 2500. A second roughly 6 to 11 cycle PCR used a sample-barcoded 5' primer and a J-beta primer mix. A unique molecular identifier was introduced onto each TCR beta cDNA molecule by a template-switch 5' adaptor carrying 12 random nucleotides. Each sample yielded at least 2.5 million CDR3-containing paired-end reads. First-strand cDNA synthesis was performed from all RNA using the Mint cDNA synthesis kit, with priming by a TRBC-specific oligonucleotide. All cDNA was treated with uracil-DNA glycosylase and then went through a first 18-cycle PCR with the universal primers M1SS and BC2_uni_R. Regarding the original processing steps: Normalization of each sample was performed by random selection of 1 million high-quality reads, each carrying a distinct molecular identifier. Reads with shared molecular identifiers were discarded instead of being binned into consensus sequences. MiTCR, set to a Q25 quality threshold and the strictest error-elimination algorithm, was used for CDR3 identification, clonotype clustering and error correction. Lower-bound total TCR beta diversity was estimated with a nonparametric unseen species model using Euler transformation. TCRdb ran its own pipeline on the public reads, namely fastp trimming at Q25 and MiXCR clone calling, and kept in-frame beta chains. Rows merge per CDR3 protein into single entries with the most common DNA and genes. The V and J calls were determined by TCRdb, not by the authors. The sample has about 1.8 million distinct CDR3 sequences on record, less than 50% of them singletons. The ten largest clones represent around 2.1% of the sample.

The CDR3 contains 12 residues, cysteine and phenylalanine counted. Only CDR3 DNA remains: 36 bases, in frame from the first base. CDR1 and CDR2, per the germline V gene, are MNHNS and SASEGT. V loses 3 bases, J loses 6 bases, and the germline ends lie 7 bases apart. The sequence is built from TRBV6-1 and TRBJ2-3; the D gene remains uncertain. Sequenced: blood. This receptor was taken from a woman aged 40 to 50 in good health. The DNA sequence is as follows: TGTGCCAGCAGTGACAGCTACGATACGCAGTATTTT. It is translated as CASSDSYDTQYF.